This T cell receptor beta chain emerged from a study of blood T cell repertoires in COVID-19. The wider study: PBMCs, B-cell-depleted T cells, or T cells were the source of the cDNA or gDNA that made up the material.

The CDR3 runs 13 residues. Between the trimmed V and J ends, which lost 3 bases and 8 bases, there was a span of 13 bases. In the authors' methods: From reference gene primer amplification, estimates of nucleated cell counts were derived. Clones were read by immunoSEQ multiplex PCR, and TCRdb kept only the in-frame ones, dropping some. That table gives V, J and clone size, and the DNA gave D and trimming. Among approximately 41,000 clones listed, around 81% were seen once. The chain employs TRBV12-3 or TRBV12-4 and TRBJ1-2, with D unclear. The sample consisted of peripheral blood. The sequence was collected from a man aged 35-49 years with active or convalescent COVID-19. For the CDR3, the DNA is TGTGCCAGCAGTTTTTCCGGGAAGGAGGGCTACACCTTC. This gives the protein CASSFSGKEGYTF.